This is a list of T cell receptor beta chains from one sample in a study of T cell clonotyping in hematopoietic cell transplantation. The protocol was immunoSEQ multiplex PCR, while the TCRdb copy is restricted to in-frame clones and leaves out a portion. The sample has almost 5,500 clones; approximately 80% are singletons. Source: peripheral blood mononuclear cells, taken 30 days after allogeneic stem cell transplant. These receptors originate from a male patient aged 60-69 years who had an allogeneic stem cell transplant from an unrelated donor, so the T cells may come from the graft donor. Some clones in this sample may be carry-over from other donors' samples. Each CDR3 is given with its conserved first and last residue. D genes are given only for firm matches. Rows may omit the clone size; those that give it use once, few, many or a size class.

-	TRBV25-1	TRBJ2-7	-	CASSEYTRAGEQYF	TGTGCCAGCAGTGAATATACCAGGGCCGGCGAGCAGTACTTC
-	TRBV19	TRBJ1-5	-	CASSMWDSNQPQHF	TGTGCCAGTAGTATGTGGGATAGCAATCAGCCCCAGCATTTT
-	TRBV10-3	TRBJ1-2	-	CAISEHGGGVDYGYTF	TGTGCCATCAGTGAGCATGGGGGGGGTGTGGACTATGGCTACACCTTC
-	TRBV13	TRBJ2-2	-	CASSFEGTNTGELFF	TGTGCCAGCAGCTTCGAGGGGACGAACACCGGGGAGCTGTTTTTT
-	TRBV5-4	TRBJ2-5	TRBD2	CASSPPPGLAGVETQYF	TGTGCCAGCAGCCCACCTCCGGGACTAGCGGGAGTAGAGACCCAGTACTTC
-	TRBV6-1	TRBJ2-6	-	CASSVLSWEQSRANVLTF	TGTGCCAGCAGTGTACTATCGTGGGAACAAAGTCGGGCCAACGTCCTGACTTTC
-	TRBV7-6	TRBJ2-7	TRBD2	CASSPRGGSFSYEQYF	TGTGCCAGCAGCCCGCGCGGGGGTTCCTTCTCCTACGAGCAGTACTTC
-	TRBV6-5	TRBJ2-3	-	CASSSEADTQYF	TGTGCCAGCAGTTCAGAGGCAGATACGCAGTATTTT
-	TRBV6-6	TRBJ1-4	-	CASINGGIGEEKLFF	TGTGCCAGCATCAACGGAGGGATAGGGGAGGAAAAACTGTTTTTT
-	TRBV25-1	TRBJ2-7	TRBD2	CASSEHTSGGAKEQYF	TGTGCCAGCAGTGAACATACTAGCGGGGGGGCGAAAGAGCAGTACTTC
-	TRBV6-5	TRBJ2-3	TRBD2	CASSELAGPSQTQYF	TGTGCCAGCAGCGAACTAGCGGGACCCTCCCAAACGCAGTATTTT
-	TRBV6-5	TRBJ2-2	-	CASSYFSGELFF	TGTGCCAGCAGTTACTTCTCTGGGGAGCTGTTTTTT
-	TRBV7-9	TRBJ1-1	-	CASSSTSFTEAFF	TGTGCCAGCAGCTCAACATCATTCACTGAAGCTTTCTTT
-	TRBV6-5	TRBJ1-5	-	CASSPRGEHQPQHF	TGTGCCAGCAGTCCCAGGGGCGAACATCAGCCCCAGCATTTT
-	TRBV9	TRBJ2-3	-	CASSVLDGTDTQYF	TGTGCCAGCAGCGTATTGGATGGCACAGATACGCAGTATTTT
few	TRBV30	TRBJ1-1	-	CAWGPGEEAFF	TGTGCCTGGGGCCCGGGCGAAGAAGCTTTCTTT
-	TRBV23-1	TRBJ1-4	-	CASSSGSQGFEEKLFF	TGCGCCAGCAGCTCGGGGTCACAGGGTTTTGAGGAAAAACTGTTTTTT
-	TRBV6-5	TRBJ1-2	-	CASSYSLLRGYGYTF	TGTGCCAGCAGTTACTCGCTTCTAAGGGGGTATGGCTACACCTTC
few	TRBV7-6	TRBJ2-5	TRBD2	CASSWASGGGETQYF	TGTGCCAGCAGCTGGGCCAGCGGGGGGGGAGAGACCCAGTACTTC
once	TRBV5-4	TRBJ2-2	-	CASSELEGNTGELFF	TGTGCCAGCAGCGAGCTGGAGGGCAACACCGGGGAGCTGTTTTTT
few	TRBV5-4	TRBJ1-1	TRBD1	CASSARQGENTEAFF	TGTGCCAGCAGCGCCCGACAGGGAGAGAACACTGAAGCTTTCTTT
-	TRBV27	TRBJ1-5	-	CASSLYGGLIDQPQHF	TGTGCCAGCAGTTTATATGGGGGGCTGATTGATCAGCCCCAGCATTTT
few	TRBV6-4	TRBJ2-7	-	CASSDFRARSHEQYF	TGTGCCAGCAGTGACTTTCGGGCGCGGTCTCACGAGCAGTACTTC
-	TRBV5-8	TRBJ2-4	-	CASSPGGIQYF	TGTGCCAGCAGCCCCGGGGGCATTCAGTACTTC
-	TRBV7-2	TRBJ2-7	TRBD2	CASSLGGRRDYEQYF	TGTGCCAGCAGCTTAGGCGGGAGAAGGGACTACGAGCAGTACTTC
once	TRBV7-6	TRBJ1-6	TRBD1	CASSTGQESPLHF	TGTGCCAGCAGCACCGGACAGGAATCACCCCTCCACTTT
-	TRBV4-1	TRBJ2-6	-	CASSQGRSSGANVLTF	TGCGCCAGCAGCCAAGGAAGGAGCTCTGGGGCCAACGTCCTGACTTTC
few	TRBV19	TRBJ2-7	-	CASKVGLRAYEQYF	TGTGCCAGTAAAGTGGGCCTCCGGGCCTACGAGCAGTACTTC